This TCR beta chain was obtained from a study of blood T cell repertoires in COVID-19. Study-level background: Sources were T cells, B-cell-depleted T cells, or PBMCs; the material itself was cDNA or gDNA.

The CDR3 loop spans 13 amino acids. The V gene lost 6 bases and the J gene lost 5 bases, with 13 bases spanning the gap. The V gene's germline CDR1 is LGHDT and CDR2 YNNKEL (reference sequence). Sequencing used immunoSEQ multiplex PCR; TCRdb keeps in-frame clones, though not all of them. The sample lists about 26,000 clones; roughly nine tenths were seen once. Source material: peripheral blood. The chain has TRBV3-1 (or the pseudogene TRBV3-2) and TRBJ2-5; the D gene is possibly TRBD2 (7 bases). This receptor was identified in a human donor in a cohort sampled during active COVID-19. CDR3 nucleotides: TGTGCCAGCAGTGGGGGGGCGTGGGAGACCCAGTACTTC. It codes for CASSGGAWETQYF.